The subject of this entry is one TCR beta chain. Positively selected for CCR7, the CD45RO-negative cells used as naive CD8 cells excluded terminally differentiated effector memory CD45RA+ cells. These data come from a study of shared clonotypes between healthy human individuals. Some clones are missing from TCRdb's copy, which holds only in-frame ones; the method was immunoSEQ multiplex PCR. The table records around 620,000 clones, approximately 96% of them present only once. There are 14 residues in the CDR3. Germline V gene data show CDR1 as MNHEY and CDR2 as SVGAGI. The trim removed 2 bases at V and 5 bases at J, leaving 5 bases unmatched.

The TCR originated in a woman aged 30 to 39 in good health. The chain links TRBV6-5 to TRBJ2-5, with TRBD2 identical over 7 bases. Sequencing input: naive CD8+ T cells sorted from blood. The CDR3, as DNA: TGTGCCAGCAGTTACGGGGCGGGAGTGGAGACCCAGTACTTC. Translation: CASSYGAGVETQYF.